What follows are 10 T cell receptor beta chains derived from one specimen sequenced in a study of regulatory T cells in long-lasting Graves disease. The time point is: newly diagnosed GD, antithyroid drugs for less than 3 months. Generation of the TCR library employed RNA extracted from PBMCs. Relying on iRepertoire HTBI primers and Arm-PCR of CDR3 regions, the team built TCR beta libraries. TCRdb re-called the multiplex PCR reads through MiXCR, storing one row per CDR3 protein. The sample lists 400,000 to 500,000 distinct CDR3 sequences; approximately 15% were seen once. This sample also appeared in a second study, on T cells in Graves' hyperthyroidism and ophthalmopathy.

This material consisted of peripheral blood mononuclear cells (PBMCs), taken at new diagnosis, from a patient treated with antithyroid drugs. The receptors stem from a woman aged 45-60 years with Graves disease.

The chain recombines TRBV3-1 with TRBJ2-1; 7 bases map to TRBD1. CDR1 and CDR2 from the germline V gene are LGHDT and YNNKEL (reference sequence). Losses at the gene ends were 0 bases for V and 10 bases for J; bases not matched to a gene: 9. The CDR3 runs to 15 residues. The CDR3, as DNA: TGTGCCAGCAGCCAAGAGGGGCAGGGGGTATGGGAGCAGTTCTTC. It codes for CASSQEGQGVWEQFF.

This clonotype was counted between two and nine times. This sequence joins TRBV18 and TRBJ2-7; D is perhaps TRBD2 (6 bases). Germline V gene sequence: CDR1 KGHSH, CDR2 LQKENI. The V and J ends lost 0 bases and 2 bases respectively, with 11 bases between them. The CDR3 runs 15 residues. The DNA of the CDR3 is TGTGCCAGCTCACCACCTGCGGGGAGCACCTACGAGCAGTACTTC. Amino acids: CASSPPAGSTYEQYF. Using reference TRBV18 and TRBJ2-7 for the parts outside the CDR3, the full variable domain is NAGVMQNPRHLVRRRGQEARLRCSPMKGHSHVYWYRQLPEEGLKFMVYLQKENIIDESGMPKERFSAEFPKEGPSILRIQQVVRGDSAAYFCASSPPAGSTYEQYFGPGTRLTVT.

In its sample, this clonotype was seen a few times. The genes are TRBV27 and TRBJ2-1, with TRBD1 as a possible D gene (6 bases). Trimming shortened V by 5 bases and J by 6 bases, and 17 bases separated the two germline ends. Germline V gives CDR1 MNHEY, CDR2 SMNVEV (reference sequence). This CDR3 has 15 amino acids. CDR3 in DNA: TGTGCCAGCAGTCCGCTTCCTGTACAGGGCAATGAGCAGTTCTTC. It translates to CASSPLPVQGNEQFF.

The chain couples TRBV4-3 to TRBJ2-1; TRBD2 matches 8 bases. This CDR3 has 17 residues. The germline gives CDR1 LGHNA, CDR2 YSLEER. V lost 0 bases to trimming and J lost 3 bases; unmatched junction nucleotides: 7. The CDR3 region has the DNA TGCGCCAGCAGCCAAGATAAGGCGGGAGGAGGCTACAATGAGCAGTTCTTC. Protein sequence: CASSQDKAGGGYNEQFF.

The V and J genes are TRBV10-1 and TRBJ2-1; tentatively, D is TRBD2 (6 bases). From germline, CDR1 is WNHNN and CDR2 SYGVQD (reference sequence). The V end lost 0 bases, the J end lost 4 bases, and 10 bases lay between the germline ends. This CDR3 region has 15 residues. This CDR3 is CASSESAGTYNEQFF. CDR3 nucleotides: TGCGCCAGCAGTGAGTCCGCGGGAACGTACAATGAGCAGTTCTTC.

This clonotype turned up a few times. V gene TRBV27 combines with J gene TRBJ1-2; D is perhaps TRBD1 (6 bases). The V gene lost 4 bases and the J gene lost 6 bases, with 18 bases spanning the gap. Germline lookup yields CDR1 MNHEY and CDR2 SMNVEV (reference sequence). The CDR3 length is 15 residues. CDR3 residues: CASSSQGLAFDGYTF. As DNA, the CDR3 is TGTGCCAGCAGTTCACAGGGTCTGGCTTTCGATGGCTACACCTTC.

The rearrangement links TRBV6-1 to TRBJ2-7; weak D call: TRBD2 (7 bases). The CDR3 is 12 amino acids. The V end lost 6 bases, the J end lost 6 bases, and 12 bases lay between the germline ends. Germline values: CDR1 MNHNS, CDR2 SASEGT. The CDR3 reads CASRGGGGEQYF. The CDR3 bases are TGTGCCAGCAGAGGGGGGGGAGGCGAGCAGTACTTC.

This clonotype was counted ten times or more. It may be a read error: a sequence one base away is much more abundant. V gene TRBV28 combines with J gene TRBJ2-7; D might be TRBD1 (5 bases). Trimming removed 6 bases at V and 2 bases at J, with 11 bases between. Germline CDR1 is MDHEN and CDR2 is SYDVKM. This CDR3 has 13 residues. CDR3 region: CASSLPGTYEQYF. CDR3 nucleotide sequence: TGTGCCAGCAGCTTACCAGGGACCTACGAGCAGTACTTC.

This clonotype was seen repeatedly, ten times or more. This chain connects TRBV12-3 or TRBV12-4 to TRBJ1-1; 9 bases are shared with TRBD1. The junction had 12 bases not matched to a gene; V was cut back by 6 bases and J by 7 bases. The CDR3 has 15 residues. The CDR3 DNA reads TGTGCCAGCAGCCCCTCCGGGACAGGGTTGGATGAAGCTTTCTTT. Amino acid sequence: CASSPSGTGLDEAFF.

This clonotype was recorded at least ten times. The genes are TRBV12-3 or TRBV12-4 and TRBJ1-1; D remains ambiguous. This CDR3 comprises 15 residues. V was shortened by 2 bases and J by 1 base, with 11 bases between the two germline ends. CDR3 bases: TGTGCCAGCAGTTTAAGGGTCAGTTGGAACACTGAAGCTTTCTTT. Protein sequence: CASSLRVSWNTEAFF.